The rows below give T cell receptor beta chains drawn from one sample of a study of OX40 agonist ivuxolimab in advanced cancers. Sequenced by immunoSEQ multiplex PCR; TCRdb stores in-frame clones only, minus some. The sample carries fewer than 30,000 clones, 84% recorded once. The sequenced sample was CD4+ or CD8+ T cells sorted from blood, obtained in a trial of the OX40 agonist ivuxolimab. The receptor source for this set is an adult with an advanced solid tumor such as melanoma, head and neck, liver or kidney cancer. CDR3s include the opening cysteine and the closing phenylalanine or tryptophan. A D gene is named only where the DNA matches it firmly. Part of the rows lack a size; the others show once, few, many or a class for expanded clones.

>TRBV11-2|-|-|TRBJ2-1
CASSLERHLGYNEQFF
TGTGCCAGCAGCTTAGAACGGCACCTGGGATACAATGAGCAGTTCTTC
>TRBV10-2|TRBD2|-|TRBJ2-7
CASRGTSLGYEQYF
TGCGCCAGCAGAGGGACTAGCCTAGGGTACGAGCAGTACTTC
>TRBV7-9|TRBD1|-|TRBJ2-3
CASSLDRGFTDTQYF
TGTGCCAGCAGCTTGGACAGGGGATTCACAGATACGCAGTATTTT
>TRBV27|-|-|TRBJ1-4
CASSLPLWGAREKLFF
TGTGCCAGCAGTTTACCCCTGTGGGGGGCGAGGGAAAAACTGTTTTTT
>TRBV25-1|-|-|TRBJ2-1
CASSLQGGQNEQFF
TGTGCCAGCAGTCTACAAGGCGGGCAAAATGAGCAGTTCTTC
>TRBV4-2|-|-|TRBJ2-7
CASSQASPYEQYF
TGTGCCAGCAGCCAAGCTTCTCCCTACGAGCAGTACTTC
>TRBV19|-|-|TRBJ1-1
CASSIGQEAFF
TGTGCCAGTAGTATAGGACAGGAAGCTTTCTTT
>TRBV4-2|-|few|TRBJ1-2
CASSQDAGPTYGYTF
TGTGCCAGCAGCCAAGATGCAGGGCCTACCTATGGCTACACCTTC
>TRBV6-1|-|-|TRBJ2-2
CASSGWGAGAGELFF
TGTGCCAGCAGCGGCTGGGGGGCGGGGGCCGGGGAGCTGTTTTTT
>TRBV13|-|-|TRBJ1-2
CASSSRGGGSFPDYGYTF
TGTGCCAGCAGCTCCCGAGGGGGGGGTTCATTCCCCGACTATGGCTACACCTTC
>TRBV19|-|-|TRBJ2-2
CASSNRAGELFF
TGTGCCAGTAGTAATAGGGCCGGGGAGCTGTTTTTT
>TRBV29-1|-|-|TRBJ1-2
CSVAGGYLTNYGYTF
TGCAGCGTTGCGGGGGGTTACCTAACTAACTATGGCTACACCTTC
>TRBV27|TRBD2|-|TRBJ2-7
CASSFGSGSRYEQYF
TGTGCCAGCAGTTTTGGTAGCGGGAGTCGCTACGAGCAGTACTTC
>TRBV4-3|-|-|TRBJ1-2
CASSQVVGPTNYGYTF
TGCGCCAGCAGCCAAGTCGTCGGACCGACTAACTATGGCTACACCTTC
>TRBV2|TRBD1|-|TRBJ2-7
CASSGDRVASYEQYF
TGTGCCAGCAGTGGGGACAGGGTGGCCTCCTACGAGCAGTACTTC
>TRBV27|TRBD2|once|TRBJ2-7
CASSSGTRFYEQYF
TGTGCCAGCAGTTCCGGGACTAGATTCTACGAGCAGTACTTC
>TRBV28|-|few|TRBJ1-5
CASSPPGISNQPQHF
TGTGCCAGCAGTCCGCCGGGCATAAGCAATCAGCCCCAGCATTTT
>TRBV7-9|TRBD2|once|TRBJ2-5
CASSSRLAGGPQETQYF
TGTGCCAGCAGCTCTCGACTAGCGGGAGGGCCCCAAGAGACCCAGTACTTC
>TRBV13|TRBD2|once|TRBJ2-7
CASSSLAGTRYEQYF
TGTGCCAGCAGCTCACTAGCGGGAACCCGCTACGAGCAGTACTTC
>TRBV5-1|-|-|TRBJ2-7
CASSLDGLPYEQYF
TGCGCCAGCAGCTTGGATGGACTCCCCTACGAGCAGTACTTC
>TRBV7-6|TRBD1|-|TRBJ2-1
CASSLAVRDREQFF
TGTGCCAGCAGCTTAGCGGTTCGGGACAGGGAGCAGTTCTTC
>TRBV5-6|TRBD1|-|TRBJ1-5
CASSVTGSNQPQHF
TGTGCCAGCAGCGTGACAGGGAGCAATCAGCCCCAGCATTTT
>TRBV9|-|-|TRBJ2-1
CASSVVAQEFYNEQFF
TGTGCCAGCAGCGTAGTTGCACAGGAATTCTACAATGAGCAGTTCTTC
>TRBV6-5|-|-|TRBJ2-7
CASSWSYEQYF
TGTGCCAGCAGTTGGTCCTACGAGCAGTACTTC
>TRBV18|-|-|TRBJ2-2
CASSPSGSKNTGELFF
TGTGCCAGCTCACCAAGTGGCAGCAAGAACACCGGGGAGCTGTTTTTT
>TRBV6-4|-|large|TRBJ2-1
CASSDREFEQFF
TGTGCCAGCAGTGACAGGGAGTTTGAGCAGTTCTTC
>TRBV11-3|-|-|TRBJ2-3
CASSLGRSGDLDTQYF
TGTGCCAGCAGCTTAGGTCGCTCCGGGGACTTAGATACGCAGTATTTT
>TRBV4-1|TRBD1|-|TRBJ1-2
CASSQVAGGGSGGYTF
TGCGCCAGCAGCCAAGTAGCAGGGGGAGGTTCGGGCGGCTACACCTTC
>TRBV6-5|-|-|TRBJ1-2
CASSPGQAGYTF
TGTGCCAGCAGTCCGGGACAAGCTGGCTACACCTTC
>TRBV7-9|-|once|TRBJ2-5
CASSSWTDSLETQYF
TGTGCCAGCAGCTCCTGGACGGACTCACTGGAGACCCAGTACTTC
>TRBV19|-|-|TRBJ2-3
CASSSPSDSYSDTQYF
TGTGCCAGTAGTTCACCCTCGGACAGTTACTCAGATACGCAGTATTTT
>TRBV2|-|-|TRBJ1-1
CASRTSMNTEAFF
TGTGCCAGCAGGACGAGCATGAACACTGAAGCTTTCTTT
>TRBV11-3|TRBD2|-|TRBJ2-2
CASSLDAAAGEVSGELFF
TGTGCCAGCAGCTTAGACGCGGCGGCGGGGGAGGTTTCCGGGGAGCTGTTTTTT
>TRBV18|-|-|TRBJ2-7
CASSPPTNTRGQYEQYF
TGTGCCAGCTCACCACCGACCAATACAAGAGGCCAATACGAGCAGTACTTC
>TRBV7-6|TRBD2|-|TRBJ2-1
CASSPPPWEGEQFF
TGTGCCAGCAGCCCTCCTCCGTGGGAGGGTGAGCAGTTCTTC
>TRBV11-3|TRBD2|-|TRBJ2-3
CASSPILAGEADTQYF
TGTGCCAGCAGCCCCATCCTAGCGGGAGAGGCAGATACGCAGTATTTT
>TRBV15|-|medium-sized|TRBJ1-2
CATSRGGTPNYGYTF
TGTGCCACCAGCAGAGGCGGCACACCCAACTATGGCTACACCTTC
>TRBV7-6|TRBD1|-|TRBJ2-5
CASSSLPPGQGILRETQYF
TGTGCCAGCAGCTCACTACCACCGGGACAGGGAATCCTCCGAGAGACCCAGTACTTC
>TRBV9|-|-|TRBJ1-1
CASSVAPGVNTEAFF
TGTGCCAGCAGCGTGGCCCCTGGGGTGAACACTGAAGCTTTCTTT
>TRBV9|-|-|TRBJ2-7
CASSAGGPGYEQYF
TGTGCCAGCAGCGCCGGGGGGCCAGGCTACGAGCAGTACTTC